This section outlines one T cell receptor (beta chain) sequence together with its context. As yet, its antigen is unknown. Assay: immunoSEQ multiplex PCR; the TCRdb copy retains only in-frame clones and omits some. The sample shows around 140,000 clones, about nine tenths of them seen only once. This specimen belongs to a study of OX40 agonist ivuxolimab in advanced cancers. The CDR3 runs 20 residues. The trim removed 6 bases at V and 6 bases at J, leaving 21 bases unmatched. Germline V lookup: CDR1 LNHDA, CDR2 SQIVND (reference sequence). Study conclusions and caveats: CD4+ and CD8+ blood T cells expanded clonally by week 6 at 0.1 to 3.0 mg/kg.

The sample in question was CD4+ or CD8+ T cells sorted from blood, obtained in a trial of the OX40 agonist ivuxolimab. The receptor was derived from an adult with an advanced solid tumor such as melanoma, head and neck, liver or kidney cancer. The V and J genes are TRBV19 and TRBJ2-2; TRBD2 agrees at 11 bases. CDR3 loop: CASSPPLPGTSGRGAGELFF. In DNA form, the CDR3 reads TGTGCCAGTAGCCCCCCGCTTCCCGGGACTAGCGGAAGAGGGGCCGGGGAGCTGTTTTTT. The whole variable domain, filled in from reference TRBV19 and TRBJ2-2, reads DGGITQSPKYLFRKEGQNVTLSCEQNLNHDAMYWYRQDPGQGLRLIYYSQIVNDFQKGDIAEGYSVSREKKESFPLTVTSAQKNPTAFYLCASSPPLPGTSGRGAGELFFGEGSRLTVL.